Below, one TCR beta chain is given with its context. This entry is derived from a study of blood T cell repertoires in COVID-19. Study details: Acute and convalescent COVID-19 samples came from the United States, Italy and Spain. Nucleic acid was either cDNA or gDNA, and it came from T cells, B-cell-depleted T cells, or PBMCs.

In the source study's methods: Nucleated cell counts were estimated from reference gene primer amplification. Assay: immunoSEQ multiplex PCR; the TCRdb copy retains only in-frame clones and omits some. That table is the source of V, J and clone size, and D and trimming were worked out from the DNA. The sample lists about 430,000 clones, more than 70% occurring once. Sequencing input: PBMCs or T cells enriched from blood (not recorded which). This clonotype was sampled from a young woman who had been exposed to COVID-19.

The CDR3 sequence: CAWSVRGVRDEQYF. The CDR3 DNA is TGTGCCTGGAGTGTACGGGGGGTGAGGGACGAGCAGTACTTC. The chain recombines TRBV30 with TRBJ2-7, with TRBD2 identical over 7 bases. Losses at the gene ends were 0 bases for V and 5 bases for J; bases not matched to a gene: 7. The CDR3 sequence is 14 residues long. The germline CDR1 and CDR2 sequences are GTSNPN and SVGIG (reference sequence).